This TCR beta chain was identified in a study of regulatory T cells in long-lasting Graves disease. The authors built TCR beta libraries using iRepertoire HTBI primers and Arm-PCR of CDR3 regions. MiXCR was run by TCRdb on the multiplex PCR reads, yielding one entry per CDR3 protein. The sample includes a few hundred thousand distinct CDR3 sequences, approximately 18% of them seen just once. This clonotype occurred many times. Its antigen is unidentified. Study results and caveats: Persistent disease was associated with favored TRBV28 usage and with favored use of TRBJ1-2 and TRBJ2-5.

Time point: newly diagnosed GD, antithyroid drugs for less than 3 months. Extracted PBMC RNA gave rise to the TCR library. Germline V gene lookup returns CDR1 SGHTA and CDR2 FQGNSA. After removal of 6 bases from V and 7 bases from J, the junction contained 8 bases not matched to a gene. The CDR3 contains 14 residues. These data also formed part of another study, on T cells in Graves' hyperthyroidism and ophthalmopathy.

The specimen was peripheral blood mononuclear cells (PBMCs), collected at new diagnosis, from a patient treated with antithyroid drugs. The chain is built from TRBV7-2 and TRBJ1-2, with 10 bases aligning to TRBD1. This receptor was taken from a woman aged 25 to 39 with Graves disease. The CDR3 region has the DNA TGTGCCAGCAGGAAGGGACAGGGGCTTTCTGGCTACACCTTC. Protein: CASRKGQGLSGYTF.